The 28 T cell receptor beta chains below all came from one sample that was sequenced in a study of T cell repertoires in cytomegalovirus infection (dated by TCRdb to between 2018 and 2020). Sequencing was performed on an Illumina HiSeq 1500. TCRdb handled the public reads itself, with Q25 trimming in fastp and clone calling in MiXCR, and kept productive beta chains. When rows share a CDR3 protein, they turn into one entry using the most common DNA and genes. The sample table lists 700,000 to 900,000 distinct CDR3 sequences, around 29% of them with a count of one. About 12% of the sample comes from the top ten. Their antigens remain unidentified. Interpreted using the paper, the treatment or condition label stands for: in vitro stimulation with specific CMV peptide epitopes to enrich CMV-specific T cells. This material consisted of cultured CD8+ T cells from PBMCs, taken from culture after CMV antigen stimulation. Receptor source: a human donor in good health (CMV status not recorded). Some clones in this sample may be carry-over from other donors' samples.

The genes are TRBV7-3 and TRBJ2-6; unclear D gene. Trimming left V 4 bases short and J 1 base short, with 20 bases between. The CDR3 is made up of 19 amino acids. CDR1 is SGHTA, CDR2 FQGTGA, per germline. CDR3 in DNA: TGTGCCAGCAGCTCACCCCAAGGGTTTCAGCGATCTGGGGCCAACGTCCTGACTTTC. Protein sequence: CASSSPQGFQRSGANVLTF.

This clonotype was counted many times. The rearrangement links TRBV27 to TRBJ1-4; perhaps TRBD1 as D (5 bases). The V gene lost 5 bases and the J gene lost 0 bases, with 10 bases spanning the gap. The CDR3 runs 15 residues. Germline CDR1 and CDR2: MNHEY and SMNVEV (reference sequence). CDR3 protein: CASSPDSATNEKLFF. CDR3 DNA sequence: TGTGCCAGCAGTCCCGACAGTGCAACTAATGAAAAACTGTTTTTT.

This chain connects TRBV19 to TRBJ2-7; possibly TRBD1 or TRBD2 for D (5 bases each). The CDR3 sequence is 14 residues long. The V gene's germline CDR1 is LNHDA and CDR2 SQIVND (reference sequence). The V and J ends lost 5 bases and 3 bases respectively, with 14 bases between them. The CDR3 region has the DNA TGTGCCAGTAGTCCCGGGACGGCTTACTACGAGCAGTACTTC. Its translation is CASSPGTAYYEQYF.

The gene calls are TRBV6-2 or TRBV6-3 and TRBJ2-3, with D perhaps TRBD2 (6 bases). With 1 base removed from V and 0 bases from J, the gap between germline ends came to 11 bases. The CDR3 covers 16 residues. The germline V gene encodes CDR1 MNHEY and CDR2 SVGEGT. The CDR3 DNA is TGTGCCAGCAGTTACTACCGGGCGGGAAGCACAGATACGCAGTATTTT. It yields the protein CASSYYRAGSTDTQYF.

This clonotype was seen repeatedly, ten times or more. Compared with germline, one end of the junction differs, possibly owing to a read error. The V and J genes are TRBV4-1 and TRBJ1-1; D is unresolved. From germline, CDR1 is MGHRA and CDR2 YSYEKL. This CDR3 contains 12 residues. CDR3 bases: TGTGCCAGTAGCCAAGGTGTAACTGAAGCTTTCTTT. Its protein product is CASSQGVTEAFF.

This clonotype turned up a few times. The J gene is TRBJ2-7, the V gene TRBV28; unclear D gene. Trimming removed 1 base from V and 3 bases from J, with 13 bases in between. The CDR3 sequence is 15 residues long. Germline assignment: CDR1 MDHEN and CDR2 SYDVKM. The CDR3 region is CASSLSSLTDYEQYV. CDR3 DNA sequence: TGTGCCAGCAGTTTATCGTCCCTAACGGACTACGAGCAGTACGTC.

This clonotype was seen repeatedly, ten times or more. The CDR3 sequence is CASSARDRGPTDEKLFF. The CDR3 DNA reads TGTGCCAGCAGCGCCCGGGACAGGGGGCCGACTGATGAAAAACTGTTTTTT. The rearrangement joins TRBV7-9 to TRBJ1-4; 12 positions match TRBD1. The CDR3 consists of 17 residues. With 5 bases clipped from V and 6 bases from J, the junction kept 10 bases outside the gene matches. In germline, CDR1 is SEHNR, CDR2 FQNEAQ (reference sequence).

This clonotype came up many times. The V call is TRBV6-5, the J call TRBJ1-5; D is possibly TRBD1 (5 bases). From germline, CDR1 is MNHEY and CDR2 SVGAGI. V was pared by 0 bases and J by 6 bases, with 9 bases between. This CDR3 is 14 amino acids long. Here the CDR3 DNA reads TGTGCCAGCAGTTACTCAGGGGTTGGTCAGCCCCAGCATTTT. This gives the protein CASSYSGVGQPQHF.

The CDR3 coding sequence is TGTGCCAGCAGACCCCAGGGGGCGCCATACAATGAGCAGTTCTTC. Translated, it gives CASRPQGAPYNEQFF. The chain combines TRBV27 with TRBJ2-1; 8 nucleotides align to TRBD1. The CDR3 loop spans 15 amino acids. Germline CDR1 reads MNHEY; CDR2 reads SMNVEV (reference sequence). Germline trimming cut 6 bases from V and 4 bases from J; bases unmatched to any gene: 8.

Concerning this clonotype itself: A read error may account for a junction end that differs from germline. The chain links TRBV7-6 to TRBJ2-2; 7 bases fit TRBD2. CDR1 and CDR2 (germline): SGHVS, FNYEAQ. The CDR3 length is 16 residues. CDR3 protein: CVSSSWGGLNTGELFF. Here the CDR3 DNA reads TGTGTCAGCAGCAGCTGGGGGGGACTGAACACCGGGGAGCTGTTTTTT.

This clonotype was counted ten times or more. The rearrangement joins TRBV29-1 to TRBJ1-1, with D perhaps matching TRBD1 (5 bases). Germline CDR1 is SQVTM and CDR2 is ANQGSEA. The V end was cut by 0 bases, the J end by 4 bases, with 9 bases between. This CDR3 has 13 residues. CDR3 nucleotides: TGCAGCGTTGAAGATCTTGGGGGCACTGAAGCTTTCTTT. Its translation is CSVEDLGGTEAFF.

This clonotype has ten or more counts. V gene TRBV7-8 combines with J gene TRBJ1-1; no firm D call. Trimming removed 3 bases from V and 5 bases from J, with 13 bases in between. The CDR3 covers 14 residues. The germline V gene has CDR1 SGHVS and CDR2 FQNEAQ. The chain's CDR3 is CASSFGLVSTEAFF. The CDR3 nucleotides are TGTGCCAGCAGCTTTGGACTTGTCTCGACTGAAGCTTTCTTT. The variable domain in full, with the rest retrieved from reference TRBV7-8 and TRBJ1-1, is GAGVSQSPRYKVAKRGQDVALRCDPISGHVSLFWYQQALGQGPEFLTYFQNEAQLDKSGLPSDRFFAERPEGSVSTLKIQRTQQEDSAVYLCASSFGLVSTEAFFGQGTRLTVV.

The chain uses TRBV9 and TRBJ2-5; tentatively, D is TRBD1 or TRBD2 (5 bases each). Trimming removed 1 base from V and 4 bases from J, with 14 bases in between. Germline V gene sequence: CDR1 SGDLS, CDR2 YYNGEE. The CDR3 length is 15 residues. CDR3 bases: TGTGCCAGCAGCGTACGGGACGGACTCGGAGAGACCCAGTACTTC. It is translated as CASSVRDGLGETQYF.

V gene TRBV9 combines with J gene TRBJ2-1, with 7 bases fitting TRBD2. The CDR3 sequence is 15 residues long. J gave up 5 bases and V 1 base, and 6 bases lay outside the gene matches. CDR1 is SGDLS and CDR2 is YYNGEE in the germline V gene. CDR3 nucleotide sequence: TGTGCCAGCAGCGTAAAAGCGGGGAGAAACAATGAGCAGTTCTTC. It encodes CASSVKAGRNNEQFF.

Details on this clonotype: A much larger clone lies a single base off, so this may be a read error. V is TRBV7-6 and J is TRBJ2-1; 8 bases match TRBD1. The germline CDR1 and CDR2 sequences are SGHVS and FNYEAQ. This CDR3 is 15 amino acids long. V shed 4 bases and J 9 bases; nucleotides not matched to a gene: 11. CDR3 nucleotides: TGTGCCAGCAGCTCTACAGGGGGTTTAGGCGGTGAGCAGTTCTTC. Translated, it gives CASSSTGGLGGEQFF.

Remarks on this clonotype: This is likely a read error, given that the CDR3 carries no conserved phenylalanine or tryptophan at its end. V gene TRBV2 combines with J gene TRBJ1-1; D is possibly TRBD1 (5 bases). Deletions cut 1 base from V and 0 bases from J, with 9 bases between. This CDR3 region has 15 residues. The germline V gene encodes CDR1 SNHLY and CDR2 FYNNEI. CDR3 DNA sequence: TGTGCCAGCAGTGAAGGGACAAAGATGAACACTGAAGCTTTCCTT. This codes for CASSEGTKMNTEAFL.

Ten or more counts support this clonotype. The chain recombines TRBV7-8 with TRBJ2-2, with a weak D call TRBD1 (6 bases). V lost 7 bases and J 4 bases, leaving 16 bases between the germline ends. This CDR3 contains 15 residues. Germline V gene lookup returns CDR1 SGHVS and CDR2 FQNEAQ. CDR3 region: CASTDERGSTGELFF. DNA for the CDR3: TGTGCCAGCACGGACGAGAGGGGGAGCACCGGGGAGCTGTTTTTT.

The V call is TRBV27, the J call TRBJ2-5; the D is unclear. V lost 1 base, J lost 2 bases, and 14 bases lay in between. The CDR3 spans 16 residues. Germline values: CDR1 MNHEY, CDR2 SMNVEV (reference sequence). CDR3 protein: CASSLFYAGDQETQYF. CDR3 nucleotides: TGTGCCAGCAGTTTATTTTACGCAGGCGATCAAGAGACCCAGTACTTC.

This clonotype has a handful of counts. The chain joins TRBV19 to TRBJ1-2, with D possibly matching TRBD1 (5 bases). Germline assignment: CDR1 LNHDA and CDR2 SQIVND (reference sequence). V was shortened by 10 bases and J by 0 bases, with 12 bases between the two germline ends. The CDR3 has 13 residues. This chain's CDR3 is CATGGKANYGYTF. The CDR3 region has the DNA TGTGCCACCGGGGGGAAAGCTAACTATGGCTACACCTTC.

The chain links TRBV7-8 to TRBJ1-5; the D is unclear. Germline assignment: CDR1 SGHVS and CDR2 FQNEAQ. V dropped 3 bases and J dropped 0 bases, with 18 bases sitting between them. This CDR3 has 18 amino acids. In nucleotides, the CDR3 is TGTGCCAGCAGCTTTAGGTCGGGTCGGAGATTTAGCAATCAGCCCCAGCATTTT. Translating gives CASSFRSGRRFSNQPQHF.

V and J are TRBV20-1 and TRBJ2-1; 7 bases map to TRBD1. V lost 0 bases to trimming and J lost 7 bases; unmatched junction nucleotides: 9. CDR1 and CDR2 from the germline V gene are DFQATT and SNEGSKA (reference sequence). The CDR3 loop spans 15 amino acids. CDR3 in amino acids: CSARDLAGTENEQFF. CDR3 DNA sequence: TGCAGTGCTAGAGATTTAGCAGGGACAGAGAATGAGCAGTTCTTC.

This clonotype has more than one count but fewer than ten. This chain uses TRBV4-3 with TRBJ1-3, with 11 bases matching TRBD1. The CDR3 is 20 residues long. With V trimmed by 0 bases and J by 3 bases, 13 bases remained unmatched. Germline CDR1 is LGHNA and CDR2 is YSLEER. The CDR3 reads CASSQDPSGTGGIDGNTIYF. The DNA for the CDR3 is TGCGCCAGCAGCCAAGACCCCTCCGGGACAGGGGGAATAGATGGAAACACCATATATTTT.

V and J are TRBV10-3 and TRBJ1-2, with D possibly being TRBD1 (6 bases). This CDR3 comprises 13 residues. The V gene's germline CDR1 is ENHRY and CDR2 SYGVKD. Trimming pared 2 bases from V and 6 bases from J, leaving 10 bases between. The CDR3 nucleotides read TGTGCCATCAGTGAGACCAGGGGTCATGGCTACACCTTC. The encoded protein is CAISETRGHGYTF.

This CDR3 reads CASSYSPLVSGELFF. In nucleotides, the CDR3 is TGTGCCAGCAGTTACTCGCCACTAGTATCCGGGGAGCTGTTTTTT. V usage is TRBV6-5 and J usage is TRBJ2-2; D may be TRBD2 (5 bases). The ends were cut back, 0 bases at V and 6 bases at J, with 11 bases in the middle. The CDR3 totals 15 residues. Germline assignment: CDR1 MNHEY and CDR2 SVGAGI.

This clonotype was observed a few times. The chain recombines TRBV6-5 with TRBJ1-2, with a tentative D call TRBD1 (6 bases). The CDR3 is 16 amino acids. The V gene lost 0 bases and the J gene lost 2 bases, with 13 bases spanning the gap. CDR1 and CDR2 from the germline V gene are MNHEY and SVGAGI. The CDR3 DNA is TGTGCCAGCAGTTACTCGGGGGGGCAGGGGAACTATGGCTACACCTTC. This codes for CASSYSGGQGNYGYTF.

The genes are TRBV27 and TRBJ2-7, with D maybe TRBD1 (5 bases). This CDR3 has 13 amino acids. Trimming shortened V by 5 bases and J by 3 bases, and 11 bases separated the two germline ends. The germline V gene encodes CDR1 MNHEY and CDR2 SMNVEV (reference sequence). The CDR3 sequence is CASSADSFYEQYF. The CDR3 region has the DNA TGTGCCAGCAGTGCCGACAGTTTCTACGAGCAGTACTTC.

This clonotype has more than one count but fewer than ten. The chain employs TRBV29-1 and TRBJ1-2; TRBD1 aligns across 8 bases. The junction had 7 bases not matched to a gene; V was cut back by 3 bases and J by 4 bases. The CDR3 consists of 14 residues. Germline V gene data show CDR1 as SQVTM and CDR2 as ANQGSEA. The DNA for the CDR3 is TGCAGCGTTGACCAGGGGGCTAGGGGCTATGGCTACACCTTC. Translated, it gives CSVDQGARGYGYTF.

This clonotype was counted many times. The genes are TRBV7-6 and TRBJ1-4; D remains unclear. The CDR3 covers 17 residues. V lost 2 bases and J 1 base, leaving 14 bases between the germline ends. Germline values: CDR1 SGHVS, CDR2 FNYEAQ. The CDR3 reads CASSLLDWVRTNEKLFF. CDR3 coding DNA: TGTGCCAGCAGCTTACTGGACTGGGTTAGAACTAATGAAAAACTGTTTTTT.